What follows are 7 T cell receptor beta chains derived from one specimen sequenced in a study of regulatory T cells in long-lasting Graves disease. For TCR beta, libraries came from iRepertoire HTBI primers and Arm-PCR of CDR3 regions. TCRdb used MiXCR to reprocess the multiplex PCR reads, holding one entry per CDR3 protein. Of over 650,000 distinct CDR3 sequences listed, around 30% are singletons. Time point denoted: persistent/refractory GD, antithyroid drugs over 5 years with positive TRAb. The TCR library was made from RNA that had been extracted from PBMCs in TRIzol. The sequenced sample was peripheral blood mononuclear cells (PBMCs), obtained when the disease was refractory, from a patient treated with antithyroid drugs. Receptors originate from a female donor with Graves disease.

The chain combines TRBV9 with TRBJ1-2; 7 bases line up with TRBD1. V shed 3 bases, J shed 5 bases, and the junction held 13 bases outside the gene matches. The CDR3 runs to 16 residues. CDR1 and CDR2 from the germline V gene are SGDLS and YYNGEE. The CDR3 reads CASSASGGTEPYGYTF. CDR3 bases: TGTGCCAGCAGCGCCAGTGGGGGGACAGAGCCATATGGCTACACCTTC.

This clonotype appeared many times. The V call is TRBV6-5, the J call TRBJ1-2; 8 bases map to TRBD1. The CDR3 covers 13 residues. Germline V gene lookup returns CDR1 MNHEY and CDR2 SVGAGI. V lost 2 bases to trimming and J lost 8 bases; unmatched junction nucleotides: 4. CDR3 DNA: TGTGCCAGCAGTTACCGGGACAGGCGGGGCTACACCTTC. Its protein product is CASSYRDRRGYTF.

The chain recombines TRBV30 with TRBJ2-7; 12 bases map to TRBD1. The CDR3 loop spans 14 amino acids. The J segment lost 6 bases and the V segment lost 5 bases, leaving 8 bases of the junction unmatched. Germline loops: CDR1 GTSNPN, CDR2 SVGIG (reference sequence). CDR3 loop: CAWDVGQGAGEQYF. CDR3 nucleotides: TGTGCCTGGGATGTGGGACAGGGGGCGGGCGAGCAGTACTTC.

Worth noting for this clonotype: At one end the junction does not follow the germline gene, possibly because of a read error. This CDR3 is CACSTFDRDIEETQYF. CDR3 nucleotides: TGTGCCTGTAGTACCTTCGACCGGGACATAGAAGAGACCCAGTACTTC. The chain couples TRBV19 to TRBJ2-5, with a weak D call TRBD1 (6 bases). CDR3 length equals 16 residues. Germline V gene data show CDR1 as LNHDA and CDR2 as SQIVND (reference sequence).

This clonotype was recorded once. The rearrangement links TRBV20-1 to TRBJ2-2; D may be TRBD1 or TRBD2 (6 bases each). Trimming left V 5 bases short and J 5 bases short, with 24 bases between. The CDR3 covers 17 residues. Germline-derived CDR1 and CDR2 are DFQATT and SNEGSKA (reference sequence). The CDR3 sequence is CSAPREGAGGGTGELFF. The CDR3, as DNA: TGCAGTGCTCCCCGAGAAGGTGCTGGAGGGGGTACCGGGGAGCTGTTTTTT.

CDR3 DNA sequence: TGTGCCAGCAGTGGACGAGGAACCTACGAGCAGTACTTC. Translation: CASSGRGTYEQYF. The chain employs TRBV12-3 or TRBV12-4 and TRBJ2-7; D remains unclear. V shed 5 bases and J shed 2 bases, with 10 bases lying between them. This CDR3 comprises 13 residues.

This clonotype turned up a few times. The chain recombines TRBV29-1 with TRBJ1-1; no clear D gene. With 3 bases removed from V and 0 bases from J, the gap between germline ends came to 8 bases. The CDR3 runs to 13 residues. CDR1 is SQVTM and CDR2 is ANQGSEA in the germline V gene. CDR3 sequence reads: CSVEVGMNTEAFF. In DNA, the CDR3 is TGCAGCGTTGAGGTAGGCATGAACACTGAAGCTTTCTTT.